This TCR beta chain emerged from a study of shared clonotypes between healthy human individuals. Overall study findings and caveats: Tissue TCR repertoires likely differ from these blood-only repertoires.

CD45RO-negative, CCR7-positively selected cells formed the naive CD8 fraction, excluding terminally differentiated effector memory CD45RA+ cells. Here immunoSEQ multiplex PCR was the method, and the copy in TCRdb shows in-frame clones only, minus some. The sample lists a few million clones; about 93% were seen once. Concerning this clone itself: What it binds is unknown.

The CDR3 runs 13 residues. Germline CDR1 is SGHTA and CDR2 is FQGNSA. V dropped 5 bases and J dropped 4 bases, with 11 bases sitting between them. This chain uses TRBV7-2 with TRBJ2-5; D not resolved. The sample taken for sequencing was naive CD8+ T cells from PBMCs. This clonotype was obtained from a man younger than 30 in good health. Some clones in this sample may be carry-over from other donors' samples. The CDR3, as DNA: TGTGCCAGCAGCCCCCCCCCGATAGAGACCCAGTACTTC. It translates to CASSPPPIETQYF.